A single TCR beta chain is shown here with its context. Investigators excluded patients with uncontrolled infection, other autoimmune disease, pregnancy or lactation. From less than 13 ml of fresh peripheral blood, PBMCs were isolated. With 5 bases removed from V and 5 bases from J, the gap between germline ends came to 9 bases. The germline V gene encodes CDR1 MDHEN and CDR2 SYDVKM. The CDR3 runs 12 residues. The data originate from a study of T cells in Graves' hyperthyroidism and ophthalmopathy. Using RNA transcripts as the source, TCR beta CDR3 regions were amplified. The study used the HTBI primer set for a first-round RT-PCR of the TCR CDR3. MiXCR was run by TCRdb on the multiplex PCR reads, yielding one entry per CDR3 protein. This sample has 370,000 or so distinct CDR3 sequences; around a sixth occur once, and the top ten carry about 30%.

The receptor's source is a woman aged 18-29 years with Graves' hyperthyroidism that later progressed to Graves' ophthalmopathy. The chain employs TRBV28 and TRBJ2-5; D is unresolved. The sequencing input was blood. This CDR3 reads CASSAMRETQYF. DNA of the CDR3: TGTGCCAGCAGTGCAATGAGGGAGACCCAGTACTTC.